This T cell receptor (beta chain) was observed in a study of CD8+CD57+ T cells in acquired aplastic anemia. In the study overall: Quantities of DNA derived from sorted CD4+ and CD8+ cells averaged roughly 3 ug.

The sample holds many counts of this clonotype. The antigen is unknown. Study results and caveats: Researchers reported that CD8+ Simpson's diversity was not significantly different in patients versus controls. Patients had about 31 CD8+ CDR3 sequences in common with controls (the shared set).

The patients chosen for sequencing had shown expansion of CD8+CD57+ cells (detected by flow cytometry). All participating patients were living with severe acquired aplastic anemia. Trimming removed 5 bases at V and 4 bases at J, with 15 bases between. This CDR3 region has 15 residues. CDR1 is SGHTA and CDR2 is FQGNSA in the germline V gene. CDR3 and TCR beta VDJ profiling relied on a genomic DNA template. TCRdb re-called the reads with MiXCR, one entry per CDR3 protein. The sample holds some 200,000 distinct CDR3 sequences, less than 60% seen once. The source of this sequence is a human donor with aplastic anemia. Sequencing was performed on sorted CD4+, CD8+, or CD8+CD57+ T cells (not recorded which) from PBMCs. The V gene is TRBV7-2, the J gene TRBJ2-1; possible D gene TRBD2, 6 bases. In nucleotides, the CDR3 is TGTGCCAGCAGCCCCATGGGGGGTAAGTACAATGAGCAGTTCTTC. Protein: CASSPMGGKYNEQFF.